The present entry profiles one T cell receptor beta chain with its context. No base quality values were provided; no much bigger clone lies one nucleotide off. Per the publication, the treatment or condition label means: live attenuated yellow fever vaccine strain. PBMCs were isolated from peripheral blood using a standard Ficoll-Paque protocol. For sorted memory subsets, RNA extraction was done with the RNeasy Micro Kit. This specimen belongs to a study of T cells after yellow fever vaccination (dated by TCRdb to between 2018 and 2021). Regarding the complete study: Staining for CD3, CD45RA, CCR7 and CD95 was used to sort memory subsets (EM, EMRA, CM and Tscm) on a BD FACS Aria III. Libraries from fractions with low cell numbers were prepared with the SMART-Seq v4 Ultra Low Input RNA kit. Bulk TCR alpha and beta repertoires were sequenced longitudinally to track T-cell clones before and after primary and booster YFV17D yellow fever vaccination. The cohort comprised two healthy male donors, one aged 18 to 29 and one aged 30 to 39 years. Bulk PBMC replicates and cell subsets were isolated from blood drawn at multiple timepoints before and after both primary and secondary immunization. Memory subsets were sorted on days 0, 15 and 45 and at 18 months after primary vaccination, and on days 0, 15 and 45 after the 30-year booster. Overall study results and their limits: The study included only a couple of donors, which limits how far the findings can be generalized. A small share of clonotypes occurred in both CD4 and CD8 compartments, likely arising from convergent recombination. Compared with the primary T-cell response, the secondary T-cell response was weaker but faster, peaking on day 5 rather than day 15. FACS-sorted repertoires could contain abundant contaminating clonotypes from the bulk population, so computational filtering was required. Most clones expanded after primary vaccination were re-detected after the booster (almost 97% of CD4 and approximately 85% of CD8), suggesting broad memory maintenance. On day 0, almost all vaccine-responding clonotypes were found to be below detection in the sorted memory subsets.

Synthesis of TCR cDNA relied on 5'RACE template switching, a step that introduced a universal primer site along with unique molecular identifiers. cDNA synthesis was primed from both the TCR alpha and TCR beta constant segments. Libraries were amplified in two PCR steps, with sample barcodes and sequencing adapters added in the second step. Sequencing of libraries was done on Illumina HiSeq 2500 (2x100 bp) or NovaSeq (2x150 bp). Per the source publication's procedure: MIGEC was used to demultiplex reads and collapse the reads into UMI consensus sequences, and MiXCR was used for V(D)J alignment. Vaccine-responding clonotypes were defined with edgeR using replicate PBMC samples, requiring FDR below 0.01 and a log2 fold change above 5 up to day 15. Each bulk clonotype was labeled CD4 or CD8 based on which sequenced repertoire, CD4 or CD8, contained the clonotype at higher abundance. To estimate how each clone was distributed across memory phenotypes, clonotype frequencies in memory subsets were weighted by the numbers of FACS-sorted cells. TCRdb handled the public reads itself, with Q25 trimming in fastp and clone calling in MiXCR, and kept productive beta chains. Every CDR3 protein is listed once, alongside the most common genes and DNA of its rows. TCRdb's processing, not the authors' own work, is the source of the V and J calls. The sample includes about 42,000 distinct CDR3 sequences, with 5.5% to 8% observed a single time. The ten largest clones add up to roughly 10% of the sample.

V is cut back by 0 bases and J by 5 bases, with 6 bases in the junction unmatched. The germline V gene encodes CDR1 DFQATT and CDR2 SNEGSKA (reference sequence). There are 14 amino acids in the CDR3, from cysteine to phenylalanine inclusive. Only the CDR3 region is kept as DNA, spanning 42 bases read in frame from base 1. The sample here was PBMCs, either bulk or a sorted T-cell subset (CD4+, CD8+, memory, or dextramer-sorted; not recorded which), taken 45 days after the yellow fever booster vaccination. The sequence joins TRBV20-1 to TRBJ2-7, with 8 central nucleotides matching TRBD1. This clonotype originated in a man younger than 40 who received the YFV17D yellow fever vaccine. The nucleotide sequence reads TGCAGTGCTAGAGATCAGGGGGCGTCCGACGAGCAGTACTTC. It codes for CSARDQGASDEQYF.